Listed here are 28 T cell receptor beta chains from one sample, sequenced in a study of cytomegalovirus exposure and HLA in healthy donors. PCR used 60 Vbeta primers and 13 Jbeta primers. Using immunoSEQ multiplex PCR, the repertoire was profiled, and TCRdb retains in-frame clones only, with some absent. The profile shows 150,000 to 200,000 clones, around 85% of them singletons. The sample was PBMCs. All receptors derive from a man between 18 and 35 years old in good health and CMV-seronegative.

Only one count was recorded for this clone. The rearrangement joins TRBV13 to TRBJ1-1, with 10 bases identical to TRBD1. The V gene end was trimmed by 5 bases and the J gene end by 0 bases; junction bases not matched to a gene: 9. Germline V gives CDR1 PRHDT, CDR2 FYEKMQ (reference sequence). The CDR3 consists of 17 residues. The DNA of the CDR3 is TGTGCCAGCAGCACAAGGACAGGGGGAAACATGAACACTGAAGCTTTCTTT. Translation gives CASSTRTGGNMNTEAFF.

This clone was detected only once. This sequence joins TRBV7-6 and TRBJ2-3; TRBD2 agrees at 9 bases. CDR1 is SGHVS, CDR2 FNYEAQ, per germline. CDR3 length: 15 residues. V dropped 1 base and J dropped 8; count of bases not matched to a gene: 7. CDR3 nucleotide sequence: TGTGCCAGCAGCTTAGGGGCGGGGGGGATTTCTACGCAGTATTTT. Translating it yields CASSLGAGGISTQYF.

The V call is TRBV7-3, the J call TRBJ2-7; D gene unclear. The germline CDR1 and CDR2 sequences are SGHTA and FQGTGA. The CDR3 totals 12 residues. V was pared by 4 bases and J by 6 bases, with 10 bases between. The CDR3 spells CASSSTGGEQYF. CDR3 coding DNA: TGTGCCAGCAGCTCGACTGGTGGCGAGCAGTACTTC.

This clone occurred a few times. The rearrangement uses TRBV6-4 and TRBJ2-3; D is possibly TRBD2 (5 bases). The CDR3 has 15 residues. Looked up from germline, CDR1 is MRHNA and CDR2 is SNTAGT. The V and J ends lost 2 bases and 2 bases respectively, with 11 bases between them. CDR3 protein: CASSDREGDTDTQYF. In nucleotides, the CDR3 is TGTGCCAGCAGTGACCGAGAGGGAGACACAGATACGCAGTATTTT.

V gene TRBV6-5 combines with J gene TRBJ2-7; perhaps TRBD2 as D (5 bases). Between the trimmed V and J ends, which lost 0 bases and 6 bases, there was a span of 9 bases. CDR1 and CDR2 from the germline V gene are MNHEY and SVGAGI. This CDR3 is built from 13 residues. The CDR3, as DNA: TGTGCCAGCAGTTACTCAACTAGGGCCGAGCAGTACTTC. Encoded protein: CASSYSTRAEQYF.

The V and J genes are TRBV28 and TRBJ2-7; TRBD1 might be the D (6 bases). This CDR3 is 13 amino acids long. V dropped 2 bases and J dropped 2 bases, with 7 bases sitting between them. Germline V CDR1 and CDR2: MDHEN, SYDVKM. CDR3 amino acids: CASSLEGAYEQYF. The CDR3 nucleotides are TGTGCCAGCAGTTTAGAGGGGGCCTACGAGCAGTACTTC. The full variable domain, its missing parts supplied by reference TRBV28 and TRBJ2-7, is DVKVTQSSRYLVKRTGEKVFLECVQDMDHENMFWYRQDPGLGLRLIYFSYDVKMKEKGDIPEGYSVSREKKERFSLILESASTNQTSMYLCASSLEGAYEQYFGPGTRLTVT.

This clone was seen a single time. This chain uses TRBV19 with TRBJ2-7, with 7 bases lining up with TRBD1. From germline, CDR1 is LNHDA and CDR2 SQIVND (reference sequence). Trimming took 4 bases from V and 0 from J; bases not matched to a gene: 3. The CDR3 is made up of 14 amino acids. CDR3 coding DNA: TGTGCCAGTAGTAGCCGGGACAGCTCCTACGAGCAGTACTTC. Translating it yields CASSSRDSSYEQYF.

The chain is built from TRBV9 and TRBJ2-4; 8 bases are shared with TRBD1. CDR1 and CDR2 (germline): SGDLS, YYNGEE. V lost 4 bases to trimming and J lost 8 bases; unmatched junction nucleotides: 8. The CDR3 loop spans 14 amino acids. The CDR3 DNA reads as TGTGCCAGCAGCCCGCAGGGGGCGGAGGACATTCAGTACTTC. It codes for CASSPQGAEDIQYF.

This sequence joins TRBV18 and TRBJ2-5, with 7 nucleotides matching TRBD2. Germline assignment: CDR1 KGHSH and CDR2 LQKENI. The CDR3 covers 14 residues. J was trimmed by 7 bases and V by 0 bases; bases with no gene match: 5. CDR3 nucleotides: TGTGCCAGCTCACCACCGGGGCCTAGCGGGACCCAGTACTTC. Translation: CASSPPGPSGTQYF.

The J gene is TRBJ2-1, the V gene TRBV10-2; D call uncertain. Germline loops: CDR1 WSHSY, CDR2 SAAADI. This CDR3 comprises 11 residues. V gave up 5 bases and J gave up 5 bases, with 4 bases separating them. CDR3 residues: CASSYNNEQFF. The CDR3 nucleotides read TGCGCCAGCAGTTACAACAATGAGCAGTTCTTC.

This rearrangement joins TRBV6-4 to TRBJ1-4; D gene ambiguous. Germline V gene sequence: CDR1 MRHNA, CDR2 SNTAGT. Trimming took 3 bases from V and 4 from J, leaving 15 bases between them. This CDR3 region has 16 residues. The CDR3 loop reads CASSEGSAGGNEKLFF. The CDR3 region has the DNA TGTGCCAGCAGTGAAGGCTCCGCGGGAGGTAATGAAAAACTGTTTTTT.

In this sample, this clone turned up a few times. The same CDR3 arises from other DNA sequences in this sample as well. The CDR3 loop is CASSLSSGGGETQYF. The CDR3 DNA reads as TGTGCCAGCAGCTTATCGTCGGGGGGGGGAGAGACCCAGTACTTC. The rearrangement uses TRBV11-2 and TRBJ2-5, with 8 bases lining up with TRBD2. CDR1 and CDR2 from the germline V gene are SGHAT and FQNNGV. CDR3 length: 15 amino acids. V dropped 2 bases and J dropped 4; count of bases not matched to a gene: 6.

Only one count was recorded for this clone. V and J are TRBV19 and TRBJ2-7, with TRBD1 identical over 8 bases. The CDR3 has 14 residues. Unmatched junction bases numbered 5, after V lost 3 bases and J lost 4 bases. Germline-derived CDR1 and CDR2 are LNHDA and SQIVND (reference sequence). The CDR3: CASSIRDRPYEQYF. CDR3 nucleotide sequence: TGTGCCAGTAGTATCCGGGACAGGCCTTACGAGCAGTACTTC.

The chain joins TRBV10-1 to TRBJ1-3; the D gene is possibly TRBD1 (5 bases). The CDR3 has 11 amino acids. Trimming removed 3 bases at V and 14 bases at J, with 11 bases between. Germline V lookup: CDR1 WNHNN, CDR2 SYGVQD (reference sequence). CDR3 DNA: TGCGCCAGCAGTGATCAGGGATCTCTATATTTT. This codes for CASSDQGSLYF.

CDR3 protein: CASSAGLSRETQYF. For the CDR3, the DNA is TGTGCCAGCAGCGCTGGACTGTCGAGGGAGACCCAGTACTTC. V gene TRBV9 combines with J gene TRBJ2-5; the D gene is possibly TRBD2 (5 bases). Germline-derived CDR1 and CDR2 are SGDLS and YYNGEE. V dropped 3 bases and J dropped 5 bases, with 14 bases sitting between them. The CDR3 contains 14 residues.

The CDR3 sequence: CASSSAGDNQPQHF. The CDR3 DNA reads as TGTGCCAGCAGCTCGGCAGGGGACAATCAGCCCCAGCATTTT. The chain recombines TRBV7-9 with TRBJ1-5, with a possible D match to TRBD1 (6 bases). V lost 4 bases and J lost 3, with 10 bases in between. CDR1 is SEHNR and CDR2 is FQNEAQ in the germline V gene (reference sequence). CDR3 length: 14 amino acids.

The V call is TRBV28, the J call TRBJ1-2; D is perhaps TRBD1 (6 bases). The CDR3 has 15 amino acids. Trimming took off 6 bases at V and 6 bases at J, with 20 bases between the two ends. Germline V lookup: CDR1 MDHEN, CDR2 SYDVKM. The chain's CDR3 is CASSLGAGRTHGYTF. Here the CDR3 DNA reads TGTGCCAGCAGCCTGGGGGCGGGCCGCACCCATGGCTACACCTTC.

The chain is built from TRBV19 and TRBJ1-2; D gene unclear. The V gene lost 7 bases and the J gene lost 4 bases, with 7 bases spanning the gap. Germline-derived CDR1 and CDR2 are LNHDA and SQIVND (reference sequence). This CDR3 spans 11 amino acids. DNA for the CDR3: TGTGCCAGTACCGGAGGCTATGGCTACACCTTC. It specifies CASTGGYGYTF.

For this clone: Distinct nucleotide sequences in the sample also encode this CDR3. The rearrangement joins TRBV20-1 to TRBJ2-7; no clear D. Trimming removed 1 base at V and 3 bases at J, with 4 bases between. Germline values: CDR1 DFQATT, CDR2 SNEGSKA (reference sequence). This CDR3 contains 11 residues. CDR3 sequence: CSARGGYEQYF. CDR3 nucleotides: TGCAGTGCTAGAGGCGGCTACGAGCAGTACTTC.

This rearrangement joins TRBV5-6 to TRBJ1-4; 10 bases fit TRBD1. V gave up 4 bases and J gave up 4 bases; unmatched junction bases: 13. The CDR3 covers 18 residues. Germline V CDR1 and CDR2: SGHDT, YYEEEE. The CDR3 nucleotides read TGTGCCAGCAGCCCACCGACAGGGGGCGCGGGTAATAATGAAAAACTGTTTTTT. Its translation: CASSPPTGGAGNNEKLFF.

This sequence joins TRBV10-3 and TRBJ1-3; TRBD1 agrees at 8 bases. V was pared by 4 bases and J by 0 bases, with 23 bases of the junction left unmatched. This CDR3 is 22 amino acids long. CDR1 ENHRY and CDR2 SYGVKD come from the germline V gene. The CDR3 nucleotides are TGTGCCATCAGTGGGCTCCAAGGTGGGGACAGGACACTTCGAAACTCTGGAAACACCATATATTTT. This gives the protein CAISGLQGGDRTLRNSGNTIYF.

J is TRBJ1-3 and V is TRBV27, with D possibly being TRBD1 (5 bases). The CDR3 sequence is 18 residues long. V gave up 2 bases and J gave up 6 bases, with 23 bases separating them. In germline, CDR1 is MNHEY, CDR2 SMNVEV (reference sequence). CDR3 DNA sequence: TGTGCCAGCAGTTTAGAATATCACTGGCGACAGAAACAAAACACCATATATTTT. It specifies CASSLEYHWRQKQNTIYF.

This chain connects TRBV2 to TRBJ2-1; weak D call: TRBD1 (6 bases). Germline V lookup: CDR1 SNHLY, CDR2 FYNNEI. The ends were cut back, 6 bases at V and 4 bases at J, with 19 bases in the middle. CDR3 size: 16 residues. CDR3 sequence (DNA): TGTGCCAGCAGCCCCTCCCGGCAGGGGTTTTACAATGAGCAGTTCTTC. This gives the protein CASSPSRQGFYNEQFF. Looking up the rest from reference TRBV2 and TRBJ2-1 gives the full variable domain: EPEVTQTPSHQVTQMGQEVILRCVPISNHLYFYWYRQILGQKVEFLVSFYNNEISEKSEIFDDQFSVERPDGSNFTLKIRSTKLEDSAMYFCASSPSRQGFYNEQFFGPGTRLTVL.

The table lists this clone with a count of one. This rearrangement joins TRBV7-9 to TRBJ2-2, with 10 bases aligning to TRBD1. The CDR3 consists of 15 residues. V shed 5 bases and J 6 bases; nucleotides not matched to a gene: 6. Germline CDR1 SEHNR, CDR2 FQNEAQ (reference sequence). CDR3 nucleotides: TGTGCCAGCAGCCCGCGGGACAGGGGACCCGGGGAGCTGTTTTTT. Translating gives CASSPRDRGPGELFF. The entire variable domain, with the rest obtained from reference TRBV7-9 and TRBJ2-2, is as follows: DTGVSQNPRHKITKRGQNVTFRCDPISEHNRLYWYRQTLGQGPEFLTYFQNEAQLEKSRLLSDRFSAERPKGSFSTLEIQRTEQGDSAMYLCASSPRDRGPGELFFGEGSRLTVL.

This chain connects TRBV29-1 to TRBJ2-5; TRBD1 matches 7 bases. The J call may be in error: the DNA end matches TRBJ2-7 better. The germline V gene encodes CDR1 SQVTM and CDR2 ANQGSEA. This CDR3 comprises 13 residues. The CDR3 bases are TGCAGCGTATGGGACAGTCAGTCCTACGAGCAGTACTTC. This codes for CSVWDSQSYEQYF.

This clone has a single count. CDR3 residues: CASSLKASGTNEQFF. The CDR3 nucleotides read TGTGCCAGCAGCTTAAAGGCTAGCGGGACGAATGAGCAGTTCTTC. The rearrangement links TRBV7-3 to TRBJ2-1; TRBD2 aligns across 9 bases. The J segment lost 7 bases and the V segment lost 1 base, leaving 5 bases of the junction unmatched. Looked up from germline, CDR1 is SGHTA and CDR2 is FQGTGA. CDR3 length: 15 amino acids.

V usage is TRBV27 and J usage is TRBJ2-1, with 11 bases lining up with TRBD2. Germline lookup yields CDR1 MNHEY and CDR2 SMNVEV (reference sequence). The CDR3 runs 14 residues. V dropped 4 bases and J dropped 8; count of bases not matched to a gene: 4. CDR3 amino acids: CASSSLAGVDEQFF. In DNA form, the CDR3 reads TGTGCCAGCAGTTCACTAGCGGGAGTTGATGAGCAGTTCTTC.

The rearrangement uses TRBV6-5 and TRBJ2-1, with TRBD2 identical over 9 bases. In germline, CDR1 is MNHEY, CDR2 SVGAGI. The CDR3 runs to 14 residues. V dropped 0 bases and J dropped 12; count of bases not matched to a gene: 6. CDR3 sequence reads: CASSYSSSGTPQFF. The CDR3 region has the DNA TGTGCCAGCAGTTACTCATCTAGCGGGACGCCGCAGTTCTTC.